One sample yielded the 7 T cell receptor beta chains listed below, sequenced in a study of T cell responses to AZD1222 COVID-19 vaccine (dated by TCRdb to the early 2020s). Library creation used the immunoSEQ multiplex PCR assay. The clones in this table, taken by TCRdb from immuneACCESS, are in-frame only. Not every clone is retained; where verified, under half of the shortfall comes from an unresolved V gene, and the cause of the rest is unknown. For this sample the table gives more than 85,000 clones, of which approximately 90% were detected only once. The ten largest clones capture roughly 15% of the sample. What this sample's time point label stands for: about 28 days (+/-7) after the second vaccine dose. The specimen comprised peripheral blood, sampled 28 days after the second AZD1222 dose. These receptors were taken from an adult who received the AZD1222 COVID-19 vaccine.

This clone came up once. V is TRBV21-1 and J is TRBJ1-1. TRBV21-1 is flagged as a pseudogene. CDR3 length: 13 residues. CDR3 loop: CASSPGRITEAFF. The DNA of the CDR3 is TGTGCCAGCAGCCCAGGGAGGATAACTGAAGCTTTCTTT.

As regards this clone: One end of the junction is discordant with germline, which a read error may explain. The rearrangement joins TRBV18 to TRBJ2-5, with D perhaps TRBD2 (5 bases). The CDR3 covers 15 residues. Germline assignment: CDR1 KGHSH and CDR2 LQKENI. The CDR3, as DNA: TGTGCCAGCTCAGCACCCTCGGGGTACCAAGAGACCCAGTACTTC. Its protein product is CASSAPSGYQETQYF. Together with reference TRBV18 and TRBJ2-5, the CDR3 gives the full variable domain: NAGVMQNPRHLVRRRGQEARLRCSPMKGHSHVYWYRQLPEEGLKFMVYLQKENIIDESGMPKERFSAEFPKEGPSILRIQQVVRGDSAAYFCASSAPSGYQETQYFGPGTRLLVL.

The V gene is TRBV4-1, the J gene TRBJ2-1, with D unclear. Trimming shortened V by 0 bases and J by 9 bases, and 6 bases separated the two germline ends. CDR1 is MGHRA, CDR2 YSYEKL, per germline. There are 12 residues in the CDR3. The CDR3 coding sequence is TGCGCCAGCAGCCAAGATTCCCCTGAGCAGTTCTTC. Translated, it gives CASSQDSPEQFF.

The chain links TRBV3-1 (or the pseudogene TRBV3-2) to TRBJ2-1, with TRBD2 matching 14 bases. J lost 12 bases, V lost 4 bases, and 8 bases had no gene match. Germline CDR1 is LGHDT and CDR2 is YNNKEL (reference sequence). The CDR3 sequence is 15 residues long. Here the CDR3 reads CASSLGTSGGGSQFF. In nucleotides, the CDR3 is TGTGCCAGCAGCCTAGGGACTAGCGGGGGTGGTTCGCAGTTCTTC.

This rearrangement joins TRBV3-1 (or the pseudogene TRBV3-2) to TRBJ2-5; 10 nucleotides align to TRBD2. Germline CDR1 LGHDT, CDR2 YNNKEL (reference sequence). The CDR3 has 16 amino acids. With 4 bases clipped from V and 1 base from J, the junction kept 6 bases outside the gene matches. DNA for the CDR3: TGTGCCAGCAGCCCTCAAGTAGCGGGGGGCCAAGAGACCCAGTACTTC. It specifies CASSPQVAGGQETQYF.

The CDR3 DNA reads TGTGCCAGCAGCTCCCTGGGCTTTTTAGGGCAAGAGACCCAGTACTTC. Amino acid sequence: CASSSLGFLGQETQYF. The chain recombines TRBV5-5 with TRBJ2-5; D remains ambiguous. The germline CDR1 and CDR2 sequences are SGHKS and YYEKEE (reference sequence). The CDR3 sequence is 16 residues long. The V and J ends lost 3 bases and 2 bases respectively, with 17 bases between them. The entire variable domain, with the rest obtained from reference TRBV5-5 and TRBJ2-5, is as follows: DAGVTQSPTHLIKTRGQQVTLRCSPISGHKSVSWYQQVLGQGPQFIFQYYEKEERGRGNFPDRFSARQFPNYSSELNVNALLLGDSALYLCASSSLGFLGQETQYFGPGTRLLVL.

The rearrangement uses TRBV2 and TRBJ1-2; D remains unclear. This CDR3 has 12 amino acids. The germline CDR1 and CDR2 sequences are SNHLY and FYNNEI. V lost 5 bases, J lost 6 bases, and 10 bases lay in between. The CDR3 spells CASSSGGDGYTF. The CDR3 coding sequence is TGTGCCAGCAGTTCCGGTGGCGATGGCTACACCTTC.